A selection of T cell receptor beta chains follows, all from one sample in a study of T cell changes during pregnancy in multiple sclerosis. Sequenced by immunoSEQ multiplex PCR; TCRdb stores in-frame clones only, minus some. The profile shows 37,000 or so clones, about 90% of them singletons. Sequences were derived from CD4+ T cells from peripheral blood mononuclear cells, sampled before pregnancy. The origin of the receptors is a female donor with multiple sclerosis, enrolled in a pregnancy study. The CDR3 runs from the conserved cysteine through the conserved F or W. Fields, in order: V gene, CDR3 protein.

>TRBV19
CASRRTGGTYEQYF
>TRBV7-9
CASSLELAGVYADTQYF
>TRBV6-4
CASRKRESNTGELFF
>TRBV4-2
CASSQEGIVGGRDEQYF
>TRBV18
CASSAGDNEQFF
>TRBV7-2
CASSLGGQSYEQYF
>TRBV27
CASSLRVATDTQYF
>TRBV5-1
CASSLERANYGYTF
>TRBV29-1
CSVDRTGGMNTEAFF
>TRBV9
CASSEPGQGSGELFF
>TRBV6-1
CASSEVKGQETQYF
>TRBV4-3
CASSHETGGNTDTQYF
>TRBV19
CASSGTSGGRKYF
>TRBV5-1
CASSFLAGASEQYF
>TRBV10-3
CAISGDRGDYEQYF
>TRBV28
CATAGGLGSNQPQHF
>TRBV9
CASSVPPAGELFF
>TRBV10-3
CAISESRGSDSPLHF
>TRBV5-1
CASSLWDRDDTEAFF
>TRBV2
CASRRTAQETQYF
>TRBV7-9
CASSRERSSYEQYF
>TRBV5-4
CASSFRQGGSTDTQYF
>TRBV11-1
CASSFGRGSTEAFF
>TRBV18
CASSPKDPADTEAFF
>TRBV14
CASSQGSAGVYGYTF
>TRBV7-2
CASISGGTGELFF
>TRBV7-9
CASSLGWTSGKGDEQFF
>TRBV27
CASSLTGRSGNTIYF
>TRBV2
CASSGVGELFF
>TRBV7-2
CASSSLGGLYSTGELFF
>TRBV6-4
CASSHTGGRYNEQFF
>TRBV9
CASSVNLGLADTIGLRNEQFF
>TRBV2
CASRLADSRSGEQYF
>TRBV28
CASSLSSDRGYEQYF
>TRBV4-2
CASSQDQGPGNTIYF
>TRBV7-2
CASSLIGGTDYNEQFF
>TRBV18
CASSRSSGGGGYEQYF
>TRBV19
CASSPGQEWHEQYF
>TRBV10-2
CASCVGGQGFYEQYF
>TRBV4-1
CASSRVTGGVETQYF
>TRBV18
CASSPSPSEEGYTF
>TRBV10-2
CASSENGLYSNQPQHF
>TRBV30
CAWSNGAAGELFF
>TRBV5-1
CASRFGGKTGELFF
>TRBV6-5
CASRWTGGLDTEAFF
>TRBV18
CASSPKGTGTGTYEQYF
>TRBV28
CASSSGTGKGWAFF
>TRBV6-5
CASSYSRSYGYEQYF
>TRBV19
CASSSGGVAAYEQYF
>TRBV19
CASSYGLGDTDTQYF
>TRBV19
CASSNRDRETQYF
>TRBV7-7
CASSSGQGGNNEQFF
>TRBV7-2
CASRKMPGQGAYGNQPQHF